Listed below are T cell receptor beta chains from one sample, sequenced in a study of post-analysis software for immune sequencing data. TCRdb passed the PCR reads through MiXCR, listing each CDR3 protein once. The data show about 540,000 distinct CDR3 sequences, around a third seen once. Sequencing was performed on blood. The source of these receptors is a girl aged 2-17 years with multiple sclerosis. Both conserved end residues are part of each CDR3.

TRBV5-1	TRBJ1-5	CASGKDSNQPQHF
TRBV3-1	TRBJ2-1	CASSQGPVAGGREQFF
TRBV29-1	TRBJ2-7	CSVEMGNQGASYEQYF
TRBV5-1	TRBJ2-5	CASSTRDGKETQYF
TRBV20-1	TRBJ2-4	CSADGTSGGARNIQYF
TRBV5-1	TRBJ2-5	CASSLDGVARAGEQYF
TRBV7-8	TRBJ1-5	CASSLAGAGIHNQPQHF
TRBV29-1	TRBJ1-1	CSVPNSARGDTEAFF
TRBV20-1	TRBJ2-3	CSARAAGSTDTQYF
TRBV6-5	TRBJ2-3	CASSHTPGQGELDTQYF
TRBV5-1	TRBJ2-7	CASSSGQLSYEQYF
TRBV2	TRBJ1-1	CASKDRGNTEAFF
TRBV7-7	TRBJ2-5	CASSKGTEETQYF
TRBV28	TRBJ2-7	CASTQQGRLGEQYF